This T cell receptor beta chain came from a study of blood T cells in healthy people across ages. Study in general: For every two T cells, template switching captured about one barcoded beta molecule. Study observations and caveats: Both naive CD4+ cell counts and diversity were greater in long-lived donors than in aged donors.

This CDR3 comprises 11 residues. CDR1 is SQVTM, CDR2 ANQGSEA, per germline. The V end was cut by 7 bases, the J end by 4 bases, with 10 bases between. Each of the donors had approximately 10 milliliters of peripheral blood drawn into EDTA-treated Vacutainer tubes. Total RNA was isolated from each sample in quantities of at least 5 micrograms. Points on this clonotype: The antigen remains undetermined.

A second 7 to 11 cycle PCR used barcoded and J-beta primers. TCRdb re-derived calls from the 5' RACE reads in MiXCR, one entry per CDR3 protein. The sample lists about 720,000 distinct CDR3 sequences, approximately 21% seen once, with less than 25% in the top ten. This TCR was recovered from a man in his 70s in good health. Sequenced input: blood. This chain links TRBV29-1 with TRBJ2-5; D call uncertain. The CDR3 region has the DNA TGCAGCGACCGACACGGAGAGACCCAGTACTTC. Encoded protein: CSDRHGETQYF.